Below are 2 T cell receptor beta chains sequenced from a single sample in a study of blood T cells in healthy people across ages (dated by TCRdb to the mid-2010s). The library was produced with 5' RACE. TCRdb names Illumina HiSeq 2500 as the instrument used. A second about 7 to 12 cycle PCR used a sample-barcoded 5' primer and a J-beta primer mix. TCRdb cleaned the public reads at Q25 with fastp, built clones with MiXCR and kept in-frame beta chains. When rows share a CDR3 protein, they turn into one entry using the most common DNA and genes. This sample lists about a million distinct CDR3 sequences; roughly 48% were detected once. The biggest ten clones account for under 15% of the sample. The specimen sequenced was blood. These receptors were obtained from a man aged 25 to 40 in good health.

The rearrangement uses TRBV28 and TRBJ2-5, with D possibly matching TRBD2 (7 bases). Germline CDR1 and CDR2: MDHEN and SYDVKM. The V end was cut by 11 bases, the J end by 2 bases, with 15 bases between. The length of the CDR3 is 13 residues. DNA for the CDR3: TGTGCCTCCCAAGGGGGGGGGCAAGAGACCCAGTACTTC. It translates to CASQGGGQETQYF.

This clonotype showed up just once. CDR3: CASSLGRQIGSPLHF. CDR3 coding DNA: TGCGCCAGCAGCTTGGGACGGCAGATTGGGTCACCCCTCCACTTT. The chain carries TRBV5-1 and TRBJ1-6, with D uncertain. The germline gives CDR1 SGHRS, CDR2 YFSETQ. The CDR3 has 15 residues. V lost 0 bases, J lost 10 bases, and 14 bases lay in between.